The 11 T cell receptor beta chains below were found in one sample sequenced in a study of blood T cell repertoires in COVID-19. The repertoire was sequenced with immunoSEQ multiplex PCR; TCRdb's copy has only in-frame clones and lacks some. The sample includes roughly 93,000 clones, more than 75% of them seen just once. The sample comprised peripheral blood. The receptors come from a human donor in a cohort sampled during active COVID-19.

This clone was recorded a few times. This chain links TRBV28 with TRBJ2-1; 12 bases are a match to TRBD2. Germline V gene sequence: CDR1 MDHEN, CDR2 SYDVKM. J lost 4 bases, V lost 9 bases, and 16 bases had no gene match. The CDR3 is 18 residues long. The CDR3 DNA reads TGTGCCAGTTCAGGTGGACTAGCGGGAAGACTGCCTTACAATGAGCAGTTCTTC. Amino acids: CASSGGLAGRLPYNEQFF.

The chain couples TRBV19 to TRBJ2-1; D not resolved. The CDR3 has 14 residues. Deletions cut 10 bases from V and 6 bases from J, with 19 bases between. Per the germline V gene, CDR1 is LNHDA and CDR2 is SQIVND (reference sequence). Here the CDR3 DNA reads TGTGCCACCGGGTCCCCGAGCGTCTCCAATGAGCAGTTCTTC. This encodes CATGSPSVSNEQFF.

In its sample, this clone was seen a few times. V is TRBV10-1 and J is TRBJ2-1; D is unresolved. V lost 3 bases, J lost 6 bases, and 3 bases lay in between. Germline CDR1 is WNHNN and CDR2 is SYGVQD (reference sequence). CDR3 size: 11 residues. CDR3 DNA sequence: TGCGCCAGCAGTGACTCCAATGAGCAGTTCTTC. Protein: CASSDSNEQFF.

The chain employs TRBV6-6 and TRBJ1-6; D might be TRBD1 (5 bases). The germline V gene encodes CDR1 MNHNY and CDR2 SVGAGI (reference sequence). The CDR3 consists of 14 residues. V lost 6 bases to trimming and J lost 9 bases, with 15 bases between them. The CDR3 region is CASSLTETGSPLHF. The CDR3 bases are TGTGCCAGCAGCTTGACAGAGACGGGTTCACCCCTCCACTTT.

This clone was observed a single time. CDR3 in amino acids: CASSQVGGRGRLGNQPQHF. The CDR3 coding sequence is TGTGCCAGCAGCCAAGTGGGTGGGCGGGGGCGGTTGGGCAATCAGCCCCAGCATTTT. The V and J genes are TRBV3-1 (or the pseudogene TRBV3-2) and TRBJ1-5; maybe TRBD1 (6 bases). Germline values: CDR1 LGHDT, CDR2 YNNKEL (reference sequence). Trimming cost V 1 base and J 2 bases, with 21 bases left between them. CDR3 size: 19 residues.

This clone was counted only a few times. The chain carries TRBV24-1 and TRBJ2-3, with 9 nucleotides matching TRBD2. CDR3 length: 14 amino acids. Per the germline V gene, CDR1 is KGHDR and CDR2 is SFDVKD. The V gene end was trimmed by 5 bases and the J gene end by 4 bases; junction bases not matched to a gene: 3. The CDR3 nucleotides read TGTGCCACCAGTGGCTGGACTAGCGCAGATACGCAGTATTTT. Its translation is CATSGWTSADTQYF.

The chain employs TRBV3-1 (or the pseudogene TRBV3-2) and TRBJ1-1; 7 bases fit TRBD1. After removal of 4 bases from V and 5 bases from J, the junction contained 7 bases not matched to a gene. Germline CDR1 is LGHDT and CDR2 is YNNKEL (reference sequence). The CDR3 totals 14 residues. This chain's CDR3 is CASSPGQVQTEAFF. CDR3 DNA: TGTGCCAGCAGCCCCGGACAGGTCCAGACTGAAGCTTTCTTT.

The chain couples TRBV5-1 to TRBJ1-1; D is perhaps TRBD1 (5 bases). Looked up from germline, CDR1 is SGHRS and CDR2 is YFSETQ. V was shortened by 4 bases and J by 6 bases, with 13 bases between the two germline ends. This CDR3 is 13 amino acids long. DNA of the CDR3: TGCGCCAGCAGCGCGGGGGGTTACGCTGAAGCTTTCTTT. Amino acid sequence: CASSAGGYAEAFF.

The chain uses TRBV29-1 and TRBJ2-7; TRBD2 matches 7 bases. Looked up from germline, CDR1 is SQVTM and CDR2 is ANQGSEA. Trimming took 1 base from V and 2 from J; bases not matched to a gene: 8. The CDR3 length is 15 residues. Here the CDR3 DNA reads TGCAGCGTTGAAGTCCTTGGGGGGGGGACCTACGAGCAGTACTTC. Translated, it gives CSVEVLGGGTYEQYF.

The chain joins TRBV24-1 to TRBJ2-5, with D possibly matching TRBD2 (7 bases). Germline V gene lookup returns CDR1 KGHDR and CDR2 SFDVKD. V was trimmed by 4 bases and J by 2 bases, leaving 25 bases between them. This CDR3 is built from 19 residues. CDR3 in DNA: TGTGCCACCAGTGACCCTAGGGGGGGCGCGTACCCCCATCAAGAGACCCAGTACTTC. Encoded protein: CATSDPRGGAYPHQETQYF.

The chain recombines TRBV6-5 with TRBJ2-2, with D perhaps TRBD2 (5 bases). Per germline, CDR1 MNHEY and CDR2 SVGAGI. V lost 7 bases and J 3 bases, leaving 6 bases between the germline ends. This CDR3 is built from 12 residues. For the CDR3, the DNA is TGTGCCAGCACCGGGGACACCGGGGAGCTGTTTTTT. The encoded protein is CASTGDTGELFF.